A selection of T cell receptor beta chains follows, all from one sample in a study of blood T cell repertoires in COVID-19. Using immunoSEQ multiplex PCR, the repertoire was profiled, and TCRdb retains in-frame clones only, with some absent. Among 400,000 or so clones, 90% were seen once, and the ten largest hold approximately 0.65%. What was sequenced was PBMCs or T cells enriched from blood (not recorded which). These receptors all come from a young man who had recovered from COVID-19. CDR3s include the opening cysteine and the closing phenylalanine or tryptophan. D genes are given only for firm matches. Where a row states a size, it is once, few, many or the class of an expanded clone; other rows omit it.

abundance	d_gene	v_gene	j_gene	CDR3nt	CDR3aa
-	-	TRBV15	TRBJ1-1	TGTGCCACCAGCAGAGTGCTCTCAGGGGCAGAAGCTTTCTTT	CATSRVLSGAEAFF
-	-	TRBV20-1	TRBJ1-2	TGCAGTGCTAGCCATAACTATGGCTACACCTTC	CSASHNYGYTF
-	-	TRBV13	TRBJ1-1	TGTGCCAGCAGCTCAGGACCGCCGGAGGGCACTGAAGCTTTCTTT	CASSSGPPEGTEAFF
-	-	TRBV10-1	TRBJ1-3	TGCGCCAGCAGGCCCGACAGGCCAACGTTGGGCATATATTTT	CASRPDRPTLGIYF
-	TRBD2	TRBV10-3	TRBJ2-7	TGTGCCATCAGTGAGTGGGCTAGCGGGAGAACTTACGAGCAGTACTTC	CAISEWASGRTYEQYF
-	TRBD2	TRBV15	TRBJ2-1	TGTGCCACCAGCCGATCTAGCGGCTCCTACAATGAGCAGTTCTTC	CATSRSSGSYNEQFF
-	-	TRBV3-1/TRBV3-2	TRBJ2-2	TGTGCCAGCAGCCAAGGGCCCCGGAGCAACACCGGGGAGCTGTTTTTT	CASSQGPRSNTGELFF
-	TRBD1	TRBV7-9	TRBJ1-4	TGTGCCAGCAGCTACGGGGACAGGTTCGCAACTAATGAAAAACTGTTTTTT	CASSYGDRFATNEKLFF
-	-	TRBV7-2	TRBJ2-3	TGTGCCAGCAGCTTAGATGGGGCCTACCTAGATACGCAGTATTTT	CASSLDGAYLDTQYF
-	-	TRBV18	TRBJ1-1	TGTGCCAGCTCACCTGGGGAGGCGAACACTGAAGCTTTCTTT	CASSPGEANTEAFF
once	-	TRBV19	TRBJ1-5	TGTGCCAGTAGGGGGCCCAATCAGCCCCAGCATTTT	CASRGPNQPQHF
-	TRBD2	TRBV27	TRBJ2-7	TGTGCCAGCAGTTTATGGGCGGGAGGGCCTCACGAGCAGTACTTC	CASSLWAGGPHEQYF
-	TRBD1	TRBV24-1	TRBJ1-2	TGTGCCACCTCTCGGACAGGGGGGAACTATGGCTACACCTTC	CATSRTGGNYGYTF
-	-	TRBV21-1	TRBJ2-7	TGTGCCACCCAAGACAGTCCCCCCTACGAGCAGTACTTC	CATQDSPPYEQYF
-	-	TRBV10-3	TRBJ1-2	TGTGCCATCTCCGAGCCGGGGAATTCCTATGGCTACACCTTC	CAISEPGNSYGYTF
-	TRBD1	TRBV30	TRBJ1-6	TGTGCCTGGAGGATCCGGGACAGATCTTCACCCCTCCACTTT	CAWRIRDRSSPLHF